This T cell receptor (beta chain) came from a study of T-cell reconstitution after alpha-beta-depleted transplantation in children. During its preparation, the TCRbeta library received unique molecular identifiers. TCRdb recomputed calls from the PCR reads with MiXCR, one row per CDR3 protein. This sample has some 340,000 distinct CDR3 sequences, with around 10% found just once. This clonotype was picked up many times. This TCR was recovered from a human donor who donated a stem cell graft to a child with acute lymphoblastic leukemia. The sequencing used PBMCs from the stem cell graft donor, collected from the stem cell graft.

For the CDR3, the DNA is TGTGCCAGCAGCTTAGTTCCCGACGGGAGAGCCTTCCGAGATACGCAGTATTTT. Amino acids: CASSLVPDGRAFRDTQYF. The rearrangement joins TRBV11-2 to TRBJ2-3, with a tentative D call TRBD2 (6 bases). The germline V gene encodes CDR1 SGHAT and CDR2 FQNNGV. V was cut by 1 base and J by 5 bases, with 22 bases left in between. This CDR3 spans 18 amino acids. The complete variable domain, with remaining parts taken from reference TRBV11-2 and TRBJ2-3, reads EAGVAQSPRYKIIEKRQSVAFWCNPISGHATLYWYQQILGQGPKLLIQFQNNGVVDDSQLPKDRFSAERLKGVDSTLKIQPAKLEDSAVYLCASSLVPDGRAFRDTQYFGPGTRLTVL.